A selection of T cell receptor beta chains follows, all from one sample in a study of blood T cell repertoires in COVID-19. This table comes from immunoSEQ multiplex PCR, and its TCRdb copy is limited to in-frame clones, with some not included. The sample has over 75,000 clones; 90% are singletons. Sequences were obtained from peripheral blood. The receptors shown here come from a human donor with active COVID-19. The donor label of this sample is uncertain. The conserved cysteine and the conserved F or W are not part of the CDR3 here. Each record gives: CDR3 protein, V gene.

CDR3 protein: ASSLDRADTEAF
V gene: TRBV7-3

CDR3 protein: ASSIDDRGTYEQY
V gene: TRBV19

CDR3 protein: ASSVGAATTYEQY
V gene: TRBV9

CDR3 protein: ASGDRGQGPQH
V gene: TRBV6-5

CDR3 protein: ASRKLAGGSSGANVLT
V gene: TRBV28

CDR3 protein: ASSLVSSGTNTGELF
V gene: TRBV7-6

CDR3 protein: ASSRTGGETQY
V gene: TRBV2

CDR3 protein: ASSDSAQRGFQETQY
V gene: TRBV6-4

CDR3 protein: ASSPYGTGENTGELF
V gene: TRBV19

CDR3 protein: ASSLGPGTAEKLF
V gene: TRBV6-6

CDR3 protein: ASSFNGQSTNEKLF
V gene: TRBV11-2

CDR3 protein: ASSLGNRNSPLH
V gene: TRBV7-9

CDR3 protein: ASSSLRGWRMNTEAF
V gene: TRBV5-5

CDR3 protein: ASKEETQY
V gene: TRBV2

CDR3 protein: ASSEGQGRVYEQY
V gene: TRBV6-1

CDR3 protein: ASSLMSGGSVRELF
V gene: TRBV5-1

CDR3 protein: ASSAKQGRNTGELF
V gene: TRBV28

CDR3 protein: ASSSVAGLNNEQF
V gene: TRBV7-6

CDR3 protein: ASSLAQGKSYNSPLH
V gene: TRBV11-2

CDR3 protein: ASSLVPGNEQY
V gene: TRBV5-6

CDR3 protein: SVEEGPEQY
V gene: TRBV29-1

CDR3 protein: ASSPGTARGNEKLF
V gene: TRBV7-2

CDR3 protein: ARRLTGIADTQY
V gene: TRBV30

CDR3 protein: ASSEGAWETQY
V gene: TRBV9

CDR3 protein: SASGGGEETQY
V gene: TRBV20-1

CDR3 protein: ASSESRDRRGYT
V gene: TRBV25-1

CDR3 protein: ASSRDMRGGELF
V gene: TRBV5-4

CDR3 protein: ASSVQGTGANVLT
V gene: TRBV9

CDR3 protein: ASSHIPLGQGSSGANVLT
V gene: TRBV18

CDR3 protein: ASSYSLGADTQY
V gene: TRBV6-6

CDR3 protein: ASNRGRDTQY
V gene: TRBV9

CDR3 protein: ASSLVGTGEQY
V gene: TRBV7-2

CDR3 protein: ASSESAVSSYEQY
V gene: TRBV10-2

CDR3 protein: ASSFDSNTDTQY
V gene: TRBV11-2

CDR3 protein: ASSQEYPGRALSGANVLT
V gene: TRBV3-1/TRBV3-2

CDR3 protein: AGSGTGGRETQY
V gene: TRBV7-9

CDR3 protein: ASSLSGAVTSYEQY
V gene: TRBV27

CDR3 protein: AMLIGGHNEQF
V gene: TRBV12-3/TRBV12-4

CDR3 protein: ASSQDGGVGQPQH
V gene: TRBV4-3

CDR3 protein: ASSLYSGDNYGYT
V gene: TRBV7-9

CDR3 protein: ASSFRQGPTDTQY
V gene: TRBV7-2

CDR3 protein: ASSLADLAGIGEQY
V gene: TRBV7-2

CDR3 protein: ASSLVRDSPLH
V gene: TRBV5-1

CDR3 protein: SVKELAGGRTQY
V gene: TRBV29-1

CDR3 protein: ASSLAFQGANTEAF
V gene: TRBV5-4

CDR3 protein: ASSKSGTGVRGSPLH
V gene: TRBV10-2

CDR3 protein: ASSRTDSGQPQH
V gene: TRBV28

CDR3 protein: ASSIDLRGGVNQPQH
V gene: TRBV19

CDR3 protein: ASSSRGHPYQETQY
V gene: TRBV19

CDR3 protein: ASSLAGQGANEQF
V gene: TRBV7-2

CDR3 protein: ASSAISGLSTDTQY
V gene: TRBV3-1/TRBV3-2

CDR3 protein: ASSQRRRSNQPQH
V gene: TRBV4-3

CDR3 protein: ASSLEGAGGDEQF
V gene: TRBV7-2